This section outlines one T cell receptor (beta chain) sequence together with its context. Sequencing was performed with immunoSEQ multiplex PCR; in TCRdb, only in-frame clones are kept and a portion is missing. The sample shows about 70,000 clones, 80% to 90% of them seen only once. The record originates from a study of siplizumab effects on memory and regulatory T cells. The germline V gene encodes CDR1 SGHRS and CDR2 YFSETQ. The CDR3 sequence is 14 residues long. Trimming took 3 bases from V and 0 from J, leaving 9 bases between them. The chain carries TRBV5-1 and TRBJ1-1; perhaps TRBD1 as D (6 bases). The receptor was isolated from a human donor in good health. Sample: Tregs sorted from blood. The CDR3 DNA follows: TGCGCCAGCAGCTCGTACAGGGTGAACACTGAAGCTTTCTTT. Its protein is CASSSYRVNTEAFF.